Each of the 23 T cell receptor beta chains below was sequenced from the same sample in a study of blood T cell repertoires in COVID-19. Sequencing used immunoSEQ multiplex PCR; TCRdb keeps in-frame clones, though not all of them. Altogether about 230,000 clones are present, about 87% being singletons, with the ten largest covering 3.7%. Sequences were obtained from PBMCs or T cells enriched from blood (not recorded which). These receptors were collected from a woman aged 25 to 45 who had been exposed to COVID-19.

The rearrangement links TRBV29-1 to TRBJ2-6, with D possibly being TRBD1 (6 bases). Germline-derived CDR1 and CDR2 are SQVTM and ANQGSEA. The CDR3 is 16 amino acids. V was cut by 4 bases and J by 4 bases, with 17 bases left in between. The CDR3 DNA follows: TGCAGCGTTGTTTTTGCGCAGGGGCTAGGGGCCAACGTCCTGACTTTC. This gives the protein CSVVFAQGLGANVLTF.

This clone was seen once. The J gene is TRBJ1-2, the V gene TRBV5-1; D may be TRBD1 (5 bases). V lost 4 bases, J lost 4 bases, and 14 bases lay in between. CDR1 is SGHRS, CDR2 YFSETQ, per germline. This CDR3 is built from 14 residues. The CDR3 DNA reads TGCGCCAGCAGCCCGGTATCCGGGGGCTATGGCTACACCTTC. It specifies CASSPVSGGYGYTF.

The rearrangement links TRBV3-1 (or the pseudogene TRBV3-2) to TRBJ2-1; possible D gene TRBD2, 5 bases. The V and J ends lost 0 bases and 0 bases respectively, with 15 bases between them. The CDR3 sequence is 18 residues long. Germline V gene data show CDR1 as LGHDT and CDR2 as YNNKEL (reference sequence). The CDR3 bases are TGTGCCAGCAGCCAAGATAAAGCTAGCCATGGCTCCTACAATGAGCAGTTCTTC. This translates into CASSQDKASHGSYNEQFF.

The rearrangement links TRBV3-1 (or the pseudogene TRBV3-2) to TRBJ2-3, with TRBD2 matching over 11 bases. The CDR3 has 16 amino acids. After removal of 6 bases from V and 5 bases from J, the junction contained 10 bases not matched to a gene. Germline loops: CDR1 LGHDT, CDR2 YNNKEL (reference sequence). The CDR3 nucleotides are TGTGCCAGCAGTTTTGCCCTAGCGGGAGGTGGAGATACGCAGTATTTT. As protein: CASSFALAGGGDTQYF.

This rearrangement joins TRBV7-6 to TRBJ2-1, with 7 bases fitting TRBD2. V shed 5 bases and J 5 bases; nucleotides not matched to a gene: 9. The CDR3 consists of 15 residues. Germline V gives CDR1 SGHVS, CDR2 FNYEAQ. The CDR3 is CASSPLAGVDNEQFF. The CDR3, as DNA: TGTGCCAGCAGCCCGTTGGCGGGAGTCGACAATGAGCAGTTCTTC.

The chain uses TRBV10-1 and TRBJ2-7; TRBD2 aligns across 14 bases. Germline CDR1 reads WNHNN; CDR2 reads SYGVQD (reference sequence). The ends lost 2 bases at V and 5 bases at J; junction bases unmatched: 5. The CDR3 totals 16 residues. The CDR3 bases are TGCGCCAGCAGTGAGGAGGGACTAGCGGGAGTCCACGAGCAGTACTTC. It encodes CASSEEGLAGVHEQYF.

The gene calls are TRBV30 and TRBJ2-7, with D possibly being TRBD1 (6 bases). The CDR3 is 12 amino acids. Trimming removed 5 bases at V and 3 bases at J, with 11 bases between. Germline-derived CDR1 and CDR2 are GTSNPN and SVGIG (reference sequence). The CDR3 region has the DNA TGTGCCTGGGGAAAACAGGGCTACGAGCAGTACTTC. This encodes CAWGKQGYEQYF. The complete variable domain, with remaining parts taken from reference TRBV30 and TRBJ2-7, reads SQTIHQWPATLVQPVGSPLSLECTVEGTSNPNLYWYRQAAGRGLQLLFYSVGIGQISSEVPQNLSASRPQDRQFILSSKKLLLSDSGFYLCAWGKQGYEQYFGPGTRLTVT.

V is TRBV4-1 and J is TRBJ2-2; possibly TRBD2 for D (7 bases). V lost 8 bases, J lost 5 bases, and 18 bases lay in between. CDR3 length: 15 amino acids. Germline values: CDR1 MGHRA, CDR2 YSYEKL. The CDR3 nucleotides are TGCGCCAGCTCCCCCTGGGGAGGGGGTACCGGGGAGCTGTTTTTT. This translates into CASSPWGGGTGELFF.

The chain combines TRBV3-1 (or the pseudogene TRBV3-2) with TRBJ2-7, with TRBD1 matching over 12 bases. This CDR3 has 15 residues. Germline V gives CDR1 LGHDT, CDR2 YNNKEL (reference sequence). Trimming at V came to 3 bases and at J to 5 bases, leaving 5 bases not matched to a gene. The CDR3 DNA reads as TGTGCCAGCAGCCAGGGCCGGGACAGGGGGCACGAGCAGTACTTC. Amino acids: CASSQGRDRGHEQYF.

This sequence joins TRBV28 and TRBJ2-6; TRBD1 might be the D (5 bases). Germline CDR1 and CDR2: MDHEN and SYDVKM. The germline V and J ends were trimmed by 4 bases and 0 bases, with 10 bases remaining between them. This CDR3 comprises 16 residues. The CDR3 DNA is TGTGCCAGCAGTTCCACCAGGGACTCTGGGGCCAACGTCCTGACTTTC. Protein sequence: CASSSTRDSGANVLTF.

The chain recombines TRBV5-1 with TRBJ2-2; 12 nucleotides align to TRBD1. This CDR3 region has 16 residues. CDR1 and CDR2 from the germline V gene are SGHRS and YFSETQ. Trimming cost V 1 base and J 6 bases; bases outside gene matches: 4. The CDR3 protein is CASSLWDRGRSGELFF. CDR3 in DNA: TGCGCCAGCAGCTTGTGGGACAGGGGGCGATCCGGGGAGCTGTTTTTT.

The chain recombines TRBV3-1 (or the pseudogene TRBV3-2) with TRBJ2-5, with 11 positions matching TRBD1. Looked up from germline, CDR1 is LGHDT and CDR2 is YNNKEL (reference sequence). This CDR3 has 13 amino acids. V trimming: 6 bases; J trimming: 5 bases; junction bases outside the gene matches: 2. CDR3 in amino acids: CASRDRGRETQYF. In nucleotides, the CDR3 is TGTGCCAGCAGGGACAGGGGGCGGGAGACCCAGTACTTC.

This clone has only a few counts. This sequence joins TRBV6-5 and TRBJ2-7; 10 bases line up with TRBD2. V shed 7 bases, J shed 4 bases, and the junction held 4 bases outside the gene matches. Germline CDR1 MNHEY, CDR2 SVGAGI. The CDR3 sequence is 13 residues long. CDR3 DNA sequence: TGTGCCAGCAAACTAGCGGGACAATACGAGCAGTACTTC. Translated: CASKLAGQYEQYF.

This chain joins TRBV5-1 and TRBJ1-1, with TRBD1 as a possible D gene (5 bases). This CDR3 region has 15 residues. With 3 bases removed from V and 1 base from J, the gap between germline ends came to 13 bases. CDR1 is SGHRS and CDR2 is YFSETQ in the germline V gene. The CDR3: CASSWVGVSNTEAFF. The CDR3 nucleotides are TGCGCCAGCAGCTGGGTAGGGGTATCGAACACTGAAGCTTTCTTT.

The rearrangement uses TRBV2 and TRBJ1-2; the D is unclear. With 8 bases removed from V and 8 bases from J, the gap between germline ends came to 15 bases. The CDR3 extends over 12 amino acids. Germline loops: CDR1 SNHLY, CDR2 FYNNEI. CDR3 bases: TGTGCCAGCTATGCGCTCCCCCGGGGCTACACCTTC. As protein: CASYALPRGYTF.

V gene TRBV2 combines with J gene TRBJ1-3, with 7 bases that match TRBD1. Germline-derived CDR1 and CDR2 are SNHLY and FYNNEI. Trimming took 6 bases from V and 2 from J; bases not matched to a gene: 7. The CDR3 loop spans 15 amino acids. The CDR3 DNA sequence: TGTGCCAGCAGACGACAGGGAACGGCTGGAAACACCATATATTTT. Protein product: CASRRQGTAGNTIYF.

The V call is TRBV2, the J call TRBJ1-3; no firm D call. CDR3 size: 12 residues. The V and J ends lost 6 bases and 0 bases respectively, with 3 bases between them. The germline V gene encodes CDR1 SNHLY and CDR2 FYNNEI. This CDR3 is CASSVSGNTIYF. CDR3 DNA sequence: TGTGCCAGCAGCGTCTCTGGAAACACCATATATTTT.

V is TRBV5-4 and J is TRBJ2-5, with 7 bases lining up with TRBD1. V lost 2 bases to trimming and J lost 3 bases; unmatched junction nucleotides: 4. The CDR3 totals 14 residues. Per the germline V gene, CDR1 is SGHNT and CDR2 is YYREEE (reference sequence). The CDR3 bases are TGTGCCAGCAGCTTCCATGACAGGGAAGAGACCCAGTACTTC. It yields the protein CASSFHDREETQYF.

The chain couples TRBV5-1 to TRBJ2-3; D not certain. CDR3 length: 14 residues. CDR1 is SGHRS and CDR2 is YFSETQ in the germline V gene. V lost 3 bases to trimming and J lost 2 bases, with 10 bases between them. CDR3 sequence: CASSSRSITDTQYF. The CDR3 coding sequence is TGCGCCAGCAGCTCAAGGAGCATCACAGATACGCAGTATTTT.

V usage is TRBV5-1 and J usage is TRBJ2-7, with 7 bases matching TRBD1. The CDR3 length is 15 residues. The V gene end was trimmed by 4 bases and the J gene end by 3 bases; junction bases not matched to a gene: 10. Germline CDR1 SGHRS, CDR2 YFSETQ. Written as DNA, the CDR3 is TGCGCCAGCAGCAGTCGTCCGGGACAGAGCTACGAGCAGTACTTC. Translation: CASSSRPGQSYEQYF.

V is TRBV19 and J is TRBJ1-2, with D possibly matching TRBD1 (6 bases). The V gene's germline CDR1 is LNHDA and CDR2 SQIVND (reference sequence). The CDR3 is 14 residues long. V was pared by 2 bases and J by 4 bases, with 11 bases between. As DNA, the CDR3 is TGTGCCAGTAGTATACGGACAGACACCTATGGCTACACCTTC. This translates into CASSIRTDTYGYTF.

This chain links TRBV10-3 with TRBJ2-5; 8 bases line up with TRBD2. Germline CDR1 is ENHRY and CDR2 is SYGVKD. The CDR3 runs 15 residues. Trimming took 3 bases from V and 3 from J; bases not matched to a gene: 6. The CDR3: CAISEPGLGEETQYF. The CDR3 DNA reads TGTGCCATCAGTGAACCGGGACTAGGGGAAGAGACCCAGTACTTC.

V usage is TRBV5-6 and J usage is TRBJ2-3; D gene ambiguous. Trimming removed 1 base from V and 3 bases from J, with 15 bases in between. Germline lookup yields CDR1 SGHDT and CDR2 YYEEEE. This CDR3 contains 16 residues. Here the CDR3 reads CASSLNSRLTTDTQYF. The CDR3 DNA is TGTGCCAGCAGCTTGAATAGCCGGTTGACGACAGATACGCAGTATTTT.